These 25 T cell receptor beta chains were sequenced from one sample in a study of control samples from healthy donors and cancer patients. Produced via immunoSEQ multiplex PCR; TCRdb's table is partial and in-frame only. Of 50,000 or so clones in the sample, roughly 96% are singletons; the top ten hold approximately 2.3%. The sample comprised blood. The source is a man aged 25 to 40 in good health.

This CDR3 is CASSGRLAGDYNEQFF. The DNA of the CDR3 is TGTGCCAGCAGCGGAAGACTAGCGGGAGACTACAATGAGCAGTTCTTC. The V and J genes are TRBV11-2 and TRBJ2-1; 12 bases align to TRBD2. V lost 5 bases to trimming and J lost 3 bases; unmatched junction nucleotides: 5. CDR3 length: 16 amino acids. Germline V CDR1 and CDR2: SGHAT, FQNNGV.

V is TRBV29-1 and J is TRBJ2-1; D is possibly TRBD1 (5 bases). CDR3 length: 14 amino acids. Trimming cost V 6 bases and J 4 bases, with 16 bases left between them. Germline CDR1 SQVTM, CDR2 ANQGSEA. For the CDR3, the DNA is TGCAGCGTGAGACCAGGGTTTCGATACAATGAGCAGTTCTTC. It specifies CSVRPGFRYNEQFF.

The chain uses TRBV6-5 and TRBJ2-7, with D maybe TRBD1 (7 bases). CDR3 length: 15 amino acids. The V end lost 5 bases, the J end lost 3 bases, and 17 bases lay between the germline ends. Germline CDR1 and CDR2: MNHEY and SVGAGI. The CDR3 DNA reads as TGTGCCAGCAGTCACACTGCGGGACAGAACTACGAGCAGTACTTC. It is translated as CASSHTAGQNYEQYF.

The rearrangement uses TRBV7-3 and TRBJ2-3, with 16 bases fitting TRBD2. J was trimmed by 5 bases and V by 3 bases; bases with no gene match: 5. This CDR3 has 17 amino acids. Germline V gene data show CDR1 as SGHTA and CDR2 as FQGTGA. The CDR3 region has the DNA TGTGCCAGCAGCTTGCGGGGACTAGCGGGAGGGATAGATACGCAGTATTTT. Protein sequence: CASSLRGLAGGIDTQYF.

The chain joins TRBV11-2 to TRBJ2-7; a weak D match, TRBD2 (6 bases). CDR1 and CDR2 from the germline V gene are SGHAT and FQNNGV. CDR3 length: 16 amino acids. V gave up 5 bases and J gave up 7 bases, with 24 bases separating them. The CDR3 is CASSPWTPFGGDEQYF. The CDR3 DNA reads TGTGCCAGCAGCCCCTGGACCCCCTTTGGAGGGGATGAGCAGTACTTC.

The genes are TRBV4-1 and TRBJ1-2; D gene ambiguous. CDR1 and CDR2 (germline): MGHRA, YSYEKL. Trimming took 2 bases from V and 4 from J, leaving 11 bases between them. The CDR3 length is 14 residues. The CDR3 region is CASSQIARTYGYTF. The CDR3 DNA sequence: TGCGCCAGCAGCCAAATTGCACGGACCTATGGCTACACCTTC.

The chain links TRBV5-6 to TRBJ2-3; 9 bases are shared with TRBD2. Trimming removed 4 bases from V and 4 bases from J; junction bases left unmatched: 7. CDR3 length: 15 amino acids. CDR1 SGHDT and CDR2 YYEEEE come from the germline V gene. CDR3 coding DNA: TGTGCCAGCAGCGGGGGCGGGGGGGGCGCAGATACGCAGTATTTT. This translates into CASSGGGGGADTQYF.

The chain couples TRBV7-6 to TRBJ2-7; a weak D match, TRBD2 (5 bases). V lost 5 bases to trimming and J lost 4 bases, with 18 bases between them. The CDR3 has 15 residues. Germline V gene data show CDR1 as SGHVS and CDR2 as FNYEAQ. CDR3 loop: CASSPEVGARYEQYF. Written as DNA, the CDR3 is TGTGCCAGCAGCCCTGAAGTGGGAGCTCGGTACGAGCAGTACTTC.

The J gene is TRBJ1-2, the V gene TRBV29-1; D uncertain. Germline loops: CDR1 SQVTM, CDR2 ANQGSEA. This CDR3 comprises 13 residues. V dropped 5 bases and J dropped 1 base, with 11 bases sitting between them. The CDR3 region has the DNA TGCAGCGTTTCCTCCGGAAATAACTATGGCTACACCTTC. Amino acid sequence: CSVSSGNNYGYTF.

This clone was seen a handful of times. The V and J genes are TRBV6-2 or TRBV6-3 and TRBJ1-2; D uncertain. The CDR3 totals 13 residues. V lost 2 bases to trimming and J lost 8 bases, with 12 bases between them. The V gene's germline CDR1 is MNHEY and CDR2 SVGEGT. The CDR3 bases are TGTGCCAGCAGTTACGAGAACCATAGGGGCTACACCTTC. This sequence encodes CASSYENHRGYTF.

The rearrangement joins TRBV5-1 to TRBJ1-1; tentative D call: TRBD1 (6 bases). This CDR3 region has 13 residues. Between the trimmed V and J ends, which lost 1 base and 4 bases, there was a span of 8 bases. CDR1 is SGHRS, CDR2 YFSETQ, per germline. CDR3 sequence reads: CASSLQGPTEAFF. In DNA, the CDR3 is TGCGCCAGCAGCTTGCAGGGGCCCACTGAAGCTTTCTTT.

This chain joins TRBV3-1 (or the pseudogene TRBV3-2) and TRBJ2-5, with 10 bases aligning to TRBD2. V lost 0 bases to trimming and J lost 4 bases; unmatched junction nucleotides: 11. Germline values: CDR1 LGHDT, CDR2 YNNKEL (reference sequence). This CDR3 contains 18 residues. The DNA for the CDR3 is TGTGCCAGCAGCCAAGACGGGGGGCTAGCGGGAGAGGGAGAGACCCAGTACTTC. Translating it yields CASSQDGGLAGEGETQYF.

The sample holds a few counts of this clone. The V and J genes are TRBV28 and TRBJ1-5; D gene uncertain. Trimming took 4 bases from V and 5 from J, leaving 12 bases between them. The CDR3 is made up of 14 amino acids. Per germline, CDR1 MDHEN and CDR2 SYDVKM. The CDR3 region has the DNA TGTGCCAGCAGTTCGGGTGTTGGCCATCAGCCCCAGCATTTT. This sequence encodes CASSSGVGHQPQHF.

The CDR3 protein is CASSLSRVSYEQYF. The CDR3 nucleotides read TGTGCCAGCAGTTTATCCCGGGTCTCCTACGAGCAGTACTTC. V is TRBV27 and J is TRBJ2-7; D uncertain. This CDR3 spans 14 amino acids. The V and J ends lost 0 bases and 0 bases respectively, with 6 bases between them. Germline CDR1 MNHEY, CDR2 SMNVEV (reference sequence).

The J gene is TRBJ2-3, the V gene TRBV11-2; D remains unclear. Trimming left V 5 bases short and J 2 bases short, with 14 bases between. CDR3 size: 15 residues. The germline V gene has CDR1 SGHAT and CDR2 FQNNGV. The DNA for the CDR3 is TGTGCCAGCAGCAGGTTCGCATTTCCCACAGATACGCAGTATTTT. Its translation is CASSRFAFPTDTQYF.

This clone was seen just once. The chain couples TRBV18 to TRBJ2-3; perhaps TRBD2 as D (5 bases). Trimming pared 2 bases from V and 4 bases from J, leaving 13 bases between. The CDR3 sequence is 15 residues long. CDR1 is KGHSH, CDR2 LQKENI, per germline. CDR3 DNA: TGTGCCAGCTCACCAGCCTTCCCGAGGGCAGATACGCAGTATTTT. Translation gives CASSPAFPRADTQYF. Together with reference TRBV18 and TRBJ2-3, the CDR3 gives the full variable domain: NAGVMQNPRHLVRRRGQEARLRCSPMKGHSHVYWYRQLPEEGLKFMVYLQKENIIDESGMPKERFSAEFPKEGPSILRIQQVVRGDSAAYFCASSPAFPRADTQYFGPGTRLTVL.

This chain links TRBV5-6 with TRBJ2-1, with D perhaps TRBD2 (7 bases). CDR1 is SGHDT and CDR2 is YYEEEE in the germline V gene. The germline V and J ends were trimmed by 4 bases and 9 bases, with 20 bases remaining between them. The CDR3 runs 15 residues. The CDR3 nucleotides are TGTGCCAGCAGCCTCCCGGGGGGCGTGAATGGTGAGCAGTTCTTC. It is translated as CASSLPGGVNGEQFF.

The chain links TRBV30 to TRBJ2-7; maybe TRBD1 (5 bases). The CDR3 has 17 residues. Germline values: CDR1 GTSNPN, CDR2 SVGIG (reference sequence). Trimming cost V 0 bases and J 9 bases, with 27 bases left between them. This CDR3 is CAWSVRIRRGSGPSQYF. The CDR3 DNA reads TGTGCCTGGAGTGTACGGATTAGAAGGGGTTCCGGGCCATCGCAGTACTTC.

The V gene is TRBV6-6, the J gene TRBJ1-3; no clear D gene. Trimming removed 2 bases from V and 3 bases from J, with 8 bases in between. The germline CDR1 and CDR2 sequences are MNHNY and SVGAGI (reference sequence). The CDR3 runs 14 residues. CDR3 protein: CASSYGVGGNTIYF. DNA of the CDR3: TGTGCCAGCAGTTACGGGGTGGGTGGAAACACCATATATTTT.

The chain employs TRBV25-1 and TRBJ2-1; possibly TRBD1 or TRBD2 for D (5 bases each). The V end was cut by 4 bases, the J end by 0 bases, with 13 bases between. The CDR3 sequence is 16 residues long. Germline values: CDR1 MGHDK, CDR2 SYGVNS. CDR3 nucleotides: TGTGCCAGCAGTGGACGGGACCCAAGCTCCTACAATGAGCAGTTCTTC. Amino acids: CASSGRDPSSYNEQFF.

The V and J genes are TRBV9 and TRBJ2-7; 7 bases are a match to TRBD2. The length of the CDR3 is 14 residues. Germline CDR1 reads SGDLS; CDR2 reads YYNGEE. The V gene end was trimmed by 3 bases and the J gene end by 3 bases; junction bases not matched to a gene: 6. CDR3 in amino acids: CASSEGSGGYEQYF. In DNA form, the CDR3 reads TGTGCCAGCAGCGAAGGATCGGGAGGCTACGAGCAGTACTTC.

The gene calls are TRBV7-9 and TRBJ1-1; 12 bases line up with TRBD1. The CDR3 has 14 amino acids. The V and J ends lost 6 bases and 2 bases, in that order; junction bases with no gene match: 1. Germline V lookup: CDR1 SEHNR, CDR2 FQNEAQ (reference sequence). The DNA of the CDR3 is TGTGCCAGCAGGGGGACAGGGGGCAACACTGAAGCTTTCTTT. Its translation: CASRGTGGNTEAFF.

The chain employs TRBV27 and TRBJ2-2; 7 nucleotides line up with TRBD1. The CDR3 loop spans 16 amino acids. The ends lost 6 bases at V and 4 bases at J; junction bases unmatched: 11. The V gene's germline CDR1 is MNHEY and CDR2 SMNVEV (reference sequence). The CDR3, as DNA: TGTGCCAGCAGACCTTATCCGGGACAGAGCACCGGGGAGCTGTTTTTT. Protein product: CASRPYPGQSTGELFF.

This chain's CDR3 is CASSLYSGTGGRGANVLTF. The CDR3, as DNA: TGTGCCAGCAGCTTATACTCCGGGACAGGGGGCCGTGGGGCCAACGTCCTGACTTTC. The V and J genes are TRBV9 and TRBJ2-6, with 12 bases matching TRBD1. The CDR3 is made up of 19 amino acids. Trimming took 4 bases from V and 3 from J; bases not matched to a gene: 11. Germline-derived CDR1 and CDR2 are SGDLS and YYNGEE.

The chain uses TRBV2 and TRBJ2-1; TRBD2 agrees at 9 bases. The CDR3 covers 13 residues. Germline-derived CDR1 and CDR2 are SNHLY and FYNNEI. The trim removed 4 bases at V and 9 bases at J, leaving 4 bases unmatched. The CDR3, as DNA: TGTGCCAGCAGTGGGCTAGCGGGAATTGAGCAGTTCTTC. Protein product: CASSGLAGIEQFF.